This T cell receptor (beta chain) appears in the sequencing data of a study of blood T cell repertoires in COVID-19. V was trimmed by 1 base and J by 2 bases, leaving 14 bases between them. The CDR3 is made up of 16 amino acids. Germline V gene lookup returns CDR1 MGHRA and CDR2 YSYEKL. TCRdb's copy holds only in-frame clones and misses some; the assay was immunoSEQ multiplex PCR. The repertoire includes more than 120,000 clones, about 87% of them detected once, and 25% to 30% sits in the top ten. The source is a human donor in a cohort sampled during active COVID-19. The rearrangement joins TRBV4-1 to TRBJ1-2; weak D call: TRBD1 (6 bases). Sequenced sample: peripheral blood. The CDR3 loop reads CASSQVLRGPNYGYTF. The CDR3 DNA sequence: TGCGCCAGCAGCCAAGTCCTCAGGGGACCCAACTATGGCTACACCTTC.